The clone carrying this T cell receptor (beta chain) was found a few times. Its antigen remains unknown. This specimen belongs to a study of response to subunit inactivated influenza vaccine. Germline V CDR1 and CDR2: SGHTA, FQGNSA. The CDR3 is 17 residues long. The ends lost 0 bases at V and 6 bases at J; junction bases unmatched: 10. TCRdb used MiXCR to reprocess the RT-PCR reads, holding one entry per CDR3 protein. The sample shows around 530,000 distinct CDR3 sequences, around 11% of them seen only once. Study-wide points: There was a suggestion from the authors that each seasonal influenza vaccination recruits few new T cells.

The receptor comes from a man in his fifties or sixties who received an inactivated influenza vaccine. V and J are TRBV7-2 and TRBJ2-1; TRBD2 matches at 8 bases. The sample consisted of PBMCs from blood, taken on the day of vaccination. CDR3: CASSLAVAGPQSNEQFF. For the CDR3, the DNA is TGTGCCAGCAGCTTAGCAGTAGCGGGGCCTCAATCCAATGAGCAGTTCTTC.